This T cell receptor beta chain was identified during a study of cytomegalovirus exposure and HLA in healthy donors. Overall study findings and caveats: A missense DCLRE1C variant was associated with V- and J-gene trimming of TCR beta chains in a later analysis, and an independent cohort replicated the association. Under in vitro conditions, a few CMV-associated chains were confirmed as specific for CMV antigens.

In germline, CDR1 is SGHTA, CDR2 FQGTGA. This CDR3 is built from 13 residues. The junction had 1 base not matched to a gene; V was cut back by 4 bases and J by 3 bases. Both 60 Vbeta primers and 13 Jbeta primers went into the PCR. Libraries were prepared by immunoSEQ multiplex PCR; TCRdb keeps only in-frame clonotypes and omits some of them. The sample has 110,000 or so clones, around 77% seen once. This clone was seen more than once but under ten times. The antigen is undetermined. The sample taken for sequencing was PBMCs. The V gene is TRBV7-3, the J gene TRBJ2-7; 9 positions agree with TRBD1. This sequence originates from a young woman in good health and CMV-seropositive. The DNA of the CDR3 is TGTGCCAGCAGCTCGACAGGGGGCTACGAGCAGTACTTC. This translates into CASSSTGGYEQYF.